The rows below give T cell receptor beta chains drawn from one sample of a study of cytomegalovirus exposure and HLA in healthy donors. TCRdb keeps only in-frame clones here, not all; method: immunoSEQ multiplex PCR. Among fewer than 180,000 clones listed, roughly three quarters were seen once. Material: PBMCs. These receptors all stem from a human donor in good health. Both conserved end residues are part of each CDR3. Each record gives: D gene, J gene, V gene, clone size, CDR3 DNA, CDR3 protein. D genes are given only for firm matches. The size entry is marked missing in some rows and otherwise reads once, few, many or a size class.

>-|TRBJ1-3|TRBV12-5|-
TGTGCTAGTGCAGGGGCCTCCTCTGGAAACACCATATATTTT
CASAGASSGNTIYF
>TRBD1|TRBJ1-2|TRBV13|-
TGTGCCAGCAGCTTTCTGGGGGACAGGATCCCCTATTGGGGCTACACCTTC
CASSFLGDRIPYWGYTF
>TRBD2|TRBJ2-3|TRBV11-1|-
TGTGCCAGCAGCCGACAGAACGTAGCGGGAATGCACACAGATACGCAGTATTTT
CASSRQNVAGMHTDTQYF
>-|TRBJ1-4|TRBV7-9|-
TGTGCCAGCAGCTCCCCCGGGACAACTAATGAAAAACTGTTTTTT
CASSSPGTTNEKLFF
>-|TRBJ1-1|TRBV5-4|-
TGTGCCAGCAGCCGAATAAGTAGCACTGAAGCTTTCTTT
CASSRISSTEAFF
>-|TRBJ2-5|TRBV5-4|-
TGTGCCAGCAGCGCTGGACAGAACCAAGAGACCCAGTACTTC
CASSAGQNQETQYF
>TRBD1|TRBJ2-7|TRBV18|-
TGTGCCAGCTCACTCGGGACAGGAGGATCCCACGAGCAGTACTTC
CASSLGTGGSHEQYF
>-|TRBJ1-2|TRBV4-1|few
TGCGCCAGCAGCCAAGTTGAGACTAACTATGGCTACACCTTC
CASSQVETNYGYTF
>-|TRBJ2-2|TRBV7-2|-
TGTGCCAGCAGCTTACTTGGCGGGGACACCGGGGAGCTGTTTTTT
CASSLLGGDTGELFF
>TRBD1|TRBJ2-1|TRBV6-5|-
TGTGCCAGCAGTTACTTCCGGGACAGGGAGAACAATGAGCAGTTCTTC
CASSYFRDRENNEQFF
>TRBD2|TRBJ2-5|TRBV7-8|-
TGTGCCAGCGGGGGACTAGCGGGACCTTTTGGGGAGACCCAGTACTTC
CASGGLAGPFGETQYF
>TRBD1|TRBJ1-2|TRBV6-5|-
TGTGCCAGCAGCAGGACAGGGAATGGCTACACCTTC
CASSRTGNGYTF
>TRBD1|TRBJ2-6|TRBV5-1|-
TGCGCCAGCAGCTTGGAGGCAGGGGGGGGACAGGGGGCTGGGGCCAACGTCCTGACTTTC
CASSLEAGGGQGAGANVLTF
>TRBD2|TRBJ2-7|TRBV6-6|-
TGTGCCAGCAACATAGCGGGAGGGGGCGACGAGCAGTACTTC
CASNIAGGGDEQYF
>TRBD2|TRBJ2-3|TRBV19|-
TGTGCCAGTAGTCGGGGGACTAGCGGGGCAGATACGCAGTATTTT
CASSRGTSGADTQYF
>TRBD1|TRBJ2-5|TRBV6-5|-
TGTGCCAGCAGCTGGGACAGAGAGACCCAGTACTTC
CASSWDRETQYF
>TRBD2|TRBJ2-2|TRBV5-4|-
TGTGCCAGCAGCCCCGGACTAGCGGGAGGGCCTGGCGGGGAGCTGTTTTTT
CASSPGLAGGPGGELFF
>TRBD1|TRBJ1-2|TRBV7-8|few
TGTGCCAGCAGCCTAGGGTTAGACAGGGGCCATGGCTACACCTTC
CASSLGLDRGHGYTF
>TRBD1|TRBJ1-2|TRBV19|-
TGTGCCACCGGGTTAACCAGGGACAGGGACTATGGCTACACCTTC
CATGLTRDRDYGYTF
>-|TRBJ2-7|TRBV15|-
TGTGCCACCAGCAGCTTTACAGGGAGCTTAGGTGAGCAGTACTTC
CATSSFTGSLGEQYF
>-|TRBJ1-3|TRBV6-6|-
TGTGCCAGCAGTTACTCTCCAACTGGCTCTGGAAACACCATATATTTT
CASSYSPTGSGNTIYF
>-|TRBJ2-1|TRBV5-6|-
TGTGCCAGCACCGGGACCAGAGGACTATACAATGAGCAGTTCTTC
CASTGTRGLYNEQFF
>TRBD1|TRBJ1-5|TRBV7-3|-
TGTGCCAGCAGCTTCCTCCACCCCGGGACAGGAGAAAATCAGCCCCAGCATTTT
CASSFLHPGTGENQPQHF
>-|TRBJ1-3|TRBV5-1|-
TGCGCCAGCAGGTCTACAGGGTCCTCTGGAAACACCATATATTTT
CASRSTGSSGNTIYF
>-|TRBJ1-1|TRBV6-1|-
TGTGCCAGCAGGATGACAGGAAAGACTGAAGCTTTCTTT
CASRMTGKTEAFF
>TRBD2|TRBJ2-7|TRBV5-4|-
TGTGCCAGCAGCTCGAGCGGGAGGGTCGGCTACGAGCAGTACTTC
CASSSSGRVGYEQYF
>-|TRBJ2-5|TRBV4-1|-
TGCGCCAGCAGCCTGACTTCCCGAAAAGAGACCCAGTACTTC
CASSLTSRKETQYF
>-|TRBJ1-2|TRBV19|few
TGTGCCAGTAGTAACCCTTCCAGTCCCCTCTATGGCTACACCTTC
CASSNPSSPLYGYTF
>-|TRBJ1-2|TRBV29-1|-
TGCAGCGCCGGAGAACTCTATGGCTACACCTTC
CSAGELYGYTF
>TRBD1|TRBJ2-7|TRBV19|-
TGTGCCAGTAGTATGGGACAGGGGTGGGACCTGGACTTC
CASSMGQGWDLDF
>-|TRBJ1-5|TRBV2|-
TGTGCCAGCAGTGAAGCGGGGGAGCGGGCCCAGCATTTT
CASSEAGERAQHF
>-|TRBJ1-1|TRBV7-2|-
TGTGCCAGCAGCCTAAAGGGGGGAGGGGACACTGAAGCTTTCTTT
CASSLKGGGDTEAFF
>TRBD2|TRBJ2-1|TRBV5-1|-
TGCGCCAGCAGCTTGGAGGGGGGAACTAGCGGGGACTACAATGAGCAGTTCTTC
CASSLEGGTSGDYNEQFF
>-|TRBJ1-5|TRBV7-2|-
TGTGCCAGCAGCTTATCGAGGCACAGGGAACAGCCCCAGCATTTT
CASSLSRHREQPQHF
>-|TRBJ2-1|TRBV27|-
TGTGCCAGCAGTCCTATAATAGCGGACATCTACAATGAGCAGTTCTTC
CASSPIIADIYNEQFF
>-|TRBJ2-5|TRBV5-1|-
TGCGCCAGCAGCTTGGCGGGACACCTACAAGAGACCCAGTACTTC
CASSLAGHLQETQYF
>-|TRBJ2-7|TRBV4-3|-
TGCGCCAGCAGCCAAGATTCGCCCGCGCACGAGCAGTACTTC
CASSQDSPAHEQYF
>TRBD2|TRBJ2-1|TRBV29-1|once
TGCAGCGTTGCGGTAGCGGGAGGGGGCAATGGGCAGTTCTTC
CSVAVAGGGNGQFF
>TRBD2|TRBJ2-7|TRBV7-9|once
TGTGCCAGCAGCTTGGCAGGACTAGCCCACGAGCAGTACTTC
CASSLAGLAHEQYF
>TRBD1|TRBJ2-3|TRBV19|-
TGTGCCAGTAGCGACAGGGGTGAAGGCACAGATACGCAGTATTTT
CASSDRGEGTDTQYF